Listed below are T cell receptor beta chains from one sample, sequenced in a study of TIL therapy for anti-PD-1-resistant metastatic lung cancer. Using immunoSEQ multiplex PCR, the repertoire was profiled, and TCRdb retains in-frame clones only, with some absent. The top ten clones hold 36% of a sample with over 15,000 clones, approximately 74% of them seen once. Material: blood, obtained at baseline. The receptors were gathered from a person aged 25 to 85 with non-small cell lung cancer. Each CDR3 is given with its conserved first and last residue. The order of the fields is V gene, J gene, CDR3 protein.

v_gene: TRBV7-2
j_gene: TRBJ1-1
CDR3aa: CASSPLTGVTEAFF

v_gene: TRBV6-1
j_gene: TRBJ2-1
CDR3aa: CASSGTSGRNEQFF

v_gene: TRBV7-2
j_gene: TRBJ2-3
CDR3aa: CASRDADTDTQYF

v_gene: TRBV10-3
j_gene: TRBJ1-1
CDR3aa: CAISGDILGTEAFF

v_gene: TRBV27
j_gene: TRBJ2-5
CDR3aa: CASSLGETQYF

v_gene: TRBV28
j_gene: TRBJ1-2
CDR3aa: CASTHGIWGYGYTF

v_gene: TRBV5-8
j_gene: TRBJ2-7
CDR3aa: CASSSPLIPSFSHEQYF

v_gene: TRBV6-1
j_gene: TRBJ1-3
CDR3aa: CASSLTESGNTIYF

v_gene: TRBV2
j_gene: TRBJ1-5
CDR3aa: CASSPDRGRNQPQHF

v_gene: TRBV13
j_gene: TRBJ2-5
CDR3aa: CASSLVGLAGGDRNFQETQYF

v_gene: TRBV5-1
j_gene: TRBJ2-1
CDR3aa: CASSLSGGYNEQFF

v_gene: TRBV5-5
j_gene: TRBJ2-7
CDR3aa: CASSPRGVYEQYF

v_gene: TRBV6-5
j_gene: TRBJ2-3
CDR3aa: CASSPTSGVYTQYF

v_gene: TRBV19
j_gene: TRBJ2-7
CDR3aa: CASSIDLEGAWGEQYF

v_gene: TRBV13
j_gene: TRBJ2-3
CDR3aa: CASSPTPTDTQYF

v_gene: TRBV14
j_gene: TRBJ2-1
CDR3aa: CASSQLAGGNYNEQFF

v_gene: TRBV5-4
j_gene: TRBJ2-1
CDR3aa: CASSWTSTEQFF

v_gene: TRBV5-1
j_gene: TRBJ1-4
CDR3aa: CASSLERANEKLFF

v_gene: TRBV11-1
j_gene: TRBJ1-5
CDR3aa: CASSVETGGNQPQHF

v_gene: TRBV4-1
j_gene: TRBJ1-2
CDR3aa: CASSQARAGGFGYTF

v_gene: TRBV4-3
j_gene: TRBJ1-1
CDR3aa: CASSLQGNTEAFF

v_gene: TRBV10-3
j_gene: TRBJ1-4
CDR3aa: CAIRENEKLFF

v_gene: TRBV5-1
j_gene: TRBJ1-1
CDR3aa: CASSLGGQGNTEAFF

v_gene: TRBV4-3
j_gene: TRBJ2-7
CDR3aa: CASSQTSGGSLYEQYF

v_gene: TRBV12-1
j_gene: TRBJ1-5
CDR3aa: CASSFNPGGRRPQHF

v_gene: TRBV10-3
j_gene: TRBJ2-3
CDR3aa: CAISEVAGVGTDTQYF